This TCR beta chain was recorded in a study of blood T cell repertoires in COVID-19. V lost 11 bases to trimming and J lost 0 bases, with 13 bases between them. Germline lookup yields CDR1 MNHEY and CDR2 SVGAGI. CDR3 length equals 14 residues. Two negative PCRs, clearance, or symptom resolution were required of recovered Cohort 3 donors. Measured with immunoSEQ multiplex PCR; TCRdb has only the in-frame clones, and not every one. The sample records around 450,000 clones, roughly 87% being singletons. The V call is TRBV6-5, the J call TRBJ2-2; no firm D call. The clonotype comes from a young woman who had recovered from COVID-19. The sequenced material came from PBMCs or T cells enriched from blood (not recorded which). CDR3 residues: CACSRTSNTGELFF. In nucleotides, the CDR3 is TGTGCCTGCTCGAGAACTTCGAACACCGGGGAGCTGTTTTTT.